This entry concerns a single T cell receptor (beta chain). Its antigen is not known. The data belong to a study of cytomegalovirus exposure and HLA in healthy donors. Overall study findings and caveats: Productive status was seen about 87% or about 30% of the time for most TCR beta V segments in an earlier analysis.

Germline loops: CDR1 SQVTM, CDR2 ANQGSEA. V lost 6 bases, J lost 4 bases, and 21 bases lay in between. The CDR3 contains 16 residues. PCR amplification relied on 60 Vbeta primers (plus 13 Jbeta primers). Some clones are missing from TCRdb's copy, which holds only in-frame ones; the method was immunoSEQ multiplex PCR. The repertoire consists of under 200,000 clones, with roughly 79% occurring once and the leading ten covering about 7.9%. This chain links TRBV29-1 with TRBJ1-4; tentatively, D is TRBD1 (6 bases). The specimen was PBMCs. This TCR was sampled from a male donor in good health and CMV-seropositive. The CDR3 region is CSVRPLSGQINEKLFF. As DNA, the CDR3 is TGCAGCGTGAGACCCCTCAGCGGACAGATTAATGAAAAACTGTTTTTT. The full variable domain, with the rest looked up from reference TRBV29-1 and TRBJ1-4, is SAVISQKPSRDICQRGTSLTIQCQVDSQVTMMFWYRQQPGQSLTLIATANQGSEATYESGFVIDKFPISRPNLTFSTLTVSNMSPEDSSIYLCSVRPLSGQINEKLFFGSGTQLSVL.